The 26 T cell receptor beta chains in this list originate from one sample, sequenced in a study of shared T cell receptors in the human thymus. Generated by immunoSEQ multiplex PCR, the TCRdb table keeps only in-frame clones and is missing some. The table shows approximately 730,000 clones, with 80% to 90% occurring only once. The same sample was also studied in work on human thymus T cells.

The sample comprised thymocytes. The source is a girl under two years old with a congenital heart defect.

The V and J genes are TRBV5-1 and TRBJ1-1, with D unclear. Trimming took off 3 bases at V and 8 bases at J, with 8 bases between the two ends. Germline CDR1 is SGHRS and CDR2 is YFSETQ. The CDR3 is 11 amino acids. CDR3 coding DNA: TGCGCCAGCAGCTCCCGAGGGGAAGCTTTCTTT. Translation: CASSSRGEAFF. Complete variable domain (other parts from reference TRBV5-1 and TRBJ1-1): KAGVTQTPRYLIKTRGQQVTLSCSPISGHRSVSWYQQTPGQGLQFLFEYFSETQRNKGNFPGRFSGRQFSNSRSEMNVSTLELGDSALYLCASSSRGEAFFGQGTRLTVV.

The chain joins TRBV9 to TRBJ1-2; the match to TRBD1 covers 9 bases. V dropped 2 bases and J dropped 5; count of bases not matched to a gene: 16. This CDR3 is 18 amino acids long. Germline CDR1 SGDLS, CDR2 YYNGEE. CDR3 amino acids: CASSVGGEPGQGIYGYTF. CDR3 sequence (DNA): TGTGCCAGCAGCGTGGGTGGGGAACCGGGACAGGGAATATATGGCTACACCTTC.

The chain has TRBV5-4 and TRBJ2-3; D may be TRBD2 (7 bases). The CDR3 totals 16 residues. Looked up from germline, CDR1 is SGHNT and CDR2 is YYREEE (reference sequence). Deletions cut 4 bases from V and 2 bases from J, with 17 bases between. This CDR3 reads CASSRGGAGTTDTQYF. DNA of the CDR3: TGTGCCAGCAGCAGAGGGGGGGCCGGGACCACAGATACGCAGTATTTT.

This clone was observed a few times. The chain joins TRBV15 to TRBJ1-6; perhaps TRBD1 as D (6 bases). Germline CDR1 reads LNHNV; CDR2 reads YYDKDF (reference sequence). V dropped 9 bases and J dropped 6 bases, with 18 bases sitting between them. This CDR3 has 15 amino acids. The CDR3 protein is CATRQEESFNSPLHF. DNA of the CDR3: TGTGCCACTAGACAGGAGGAGTCGTTTAATTCACCCCTCCACTTT. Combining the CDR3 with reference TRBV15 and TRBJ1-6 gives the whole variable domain DAMVIQNPRYQVTQFGKPVTLSCSQTLNHNVMYWYQQKSSQAPKLLFHYYDKDFNNEADTPDNFQSRRPNTSFCFLDIRSPGLGDTAMYLCATRQEESFNSPLHFGNGTRLTVT.

CDR3 coding DNA: TGTGCCAGCACCTTCCGGGACAGGGATTCCTACGAGCAGTACTTC. Translation gives CASTFRDRDSYEQYF. The chain is built from TRBV6-6 and TRBJ2-7, with TRBD1 identical over 9 bases. The CDR3 runs 15 residues. Germline CDR1 and CDR2: MNHNY and SVGAGI (reference sequence). Unmatched junction bases numbered 8, after V lost 7 bases and J lost 1 base.

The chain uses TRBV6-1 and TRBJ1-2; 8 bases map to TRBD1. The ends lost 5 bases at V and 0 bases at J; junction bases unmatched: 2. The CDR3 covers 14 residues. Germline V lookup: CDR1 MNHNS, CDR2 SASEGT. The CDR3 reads CASSWDRPNYGYTF. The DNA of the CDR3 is TGTGCCAGCAGTTGGGACAGGCCTAACTATGGCTACACCTTC.

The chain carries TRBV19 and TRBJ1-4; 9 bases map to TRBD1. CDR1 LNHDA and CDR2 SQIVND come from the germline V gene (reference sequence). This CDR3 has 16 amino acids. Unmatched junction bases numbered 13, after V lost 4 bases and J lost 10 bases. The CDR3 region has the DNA TGTGCCAGTAGTACTAAAGGGACAGGGCCTTCTGGAAAACTGTTTTTT. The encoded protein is CASSTKGTGPSGKLFF.

The CDR3 loop is CASSPTGTGYNEQFF. The CDR3 DNA sequence: TGTGCCAGCTCACCGACAGGGACGGGCTACAATGAGCAGTTCTTC. The V gene is TRBV18, the J gene TRBJ2-1; 7 positions agree with TRBD1. Germline CDR1 reads KGHSH; CDR2 reads LQKENI. The CDR3 loop spans 15 amino acids. V lost 3 bases, J lost 3 bases, and 5 bases stayed unmatched.

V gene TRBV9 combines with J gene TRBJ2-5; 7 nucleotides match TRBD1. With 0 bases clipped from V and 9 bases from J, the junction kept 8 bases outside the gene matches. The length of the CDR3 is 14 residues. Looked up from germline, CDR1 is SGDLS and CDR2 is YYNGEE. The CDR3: CASSVGTVQGAQYF. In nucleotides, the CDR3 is TGTGCCAGCAGCGTAGGGACTGTTCAGGGGGCCCAGTACTTC. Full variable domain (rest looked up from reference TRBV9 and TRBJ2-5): DSGVTQTPKHLITATGQRVTLRCSPRSGDLSVYWYQQSLDQGLQFLIQYYNGEERAKGNILERFSAQQFPDLHSELNLSSLELGDSALYFCASSVGTVQGAQYFGPGTRLLVL.

CDR3 DNA: TGTGCCAGCTCACCACCGGCAGGGGGCGAGCAGTACTTC. It translates to CASSPPAGGEQYF. The chain recombines TRBV18 with TRBJ2-7; 7 nucleotides agree with TRBD1. This CDR3 spans 13 amino acids. V shed 0 bases and J 6 bases; nucleotides not matched to a gene: 2. CDR1 is KGHSH and CDR2 is LQKENI in the germline V gene.

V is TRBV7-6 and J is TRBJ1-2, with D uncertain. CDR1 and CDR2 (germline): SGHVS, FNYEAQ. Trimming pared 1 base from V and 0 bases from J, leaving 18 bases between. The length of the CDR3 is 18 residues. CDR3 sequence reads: CASSLGREYSIANYGYTF. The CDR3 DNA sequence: TGTGCCAGCAGCTTAGGACGGGAGTATTCTATAGCTAACTATGGCTACACCTTC.

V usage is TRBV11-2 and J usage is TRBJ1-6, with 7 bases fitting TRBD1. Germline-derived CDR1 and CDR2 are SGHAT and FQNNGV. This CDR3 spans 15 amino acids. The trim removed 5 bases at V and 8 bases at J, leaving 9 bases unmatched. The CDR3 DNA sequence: TGTGCCAGCAGCCAATACTCTGACAGGGATTCACCCCTCCACTTT. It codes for CASSQYSDRDSPLHF.

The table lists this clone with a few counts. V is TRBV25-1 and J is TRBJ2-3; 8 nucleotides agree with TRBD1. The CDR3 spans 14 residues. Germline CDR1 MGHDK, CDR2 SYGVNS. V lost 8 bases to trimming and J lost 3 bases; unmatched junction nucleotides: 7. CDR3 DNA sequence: TGTGCCAGCGCCTCCGGACAGGGAACAGATACGCAGTATTTT. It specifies CASASGQGTDTQYF.

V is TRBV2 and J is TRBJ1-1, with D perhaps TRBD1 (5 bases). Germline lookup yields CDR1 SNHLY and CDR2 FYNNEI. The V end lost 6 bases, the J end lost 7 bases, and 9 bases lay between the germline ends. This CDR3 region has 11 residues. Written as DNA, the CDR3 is TGTGCCAGCAGAGGGGCCAGTGAAGCTTTCTTT. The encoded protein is CASRGASEAFF. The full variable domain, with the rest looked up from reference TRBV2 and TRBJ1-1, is EPEVTQTPSHQVTQMGQEVILRCVPISNHLYFYWYRQILGQKVEFLVSFYNNEISEKSEIFDDQFSVERPDGSNFTLKIRSTKLEDSAMYFCASRGASEAFFGQGTRLTVV.

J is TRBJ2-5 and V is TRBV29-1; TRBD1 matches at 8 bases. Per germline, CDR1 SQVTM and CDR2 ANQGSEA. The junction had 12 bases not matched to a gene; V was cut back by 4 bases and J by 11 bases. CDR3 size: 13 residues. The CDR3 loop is CSVVLTGGLGQYF. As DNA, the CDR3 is TGCAGCGTTGTCCTCACAGGGGGGTTAGGGCAGTACTTC.

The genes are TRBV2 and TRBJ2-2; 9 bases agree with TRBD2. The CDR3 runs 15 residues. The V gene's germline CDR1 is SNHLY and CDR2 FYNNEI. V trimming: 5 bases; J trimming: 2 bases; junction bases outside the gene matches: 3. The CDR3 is CASSIAGANTGELFF. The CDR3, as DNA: TGTGCCAGCAGTATAGCGGGGGCAAACACCGGGGAGCTGTTTTTT. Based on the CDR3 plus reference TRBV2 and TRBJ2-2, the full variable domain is EPEVTQTPSHQVTQMGQEVILRCVPISNHLYFYWYRQILGQKVEFLVSFYNNEISEKSEIFDDQFSVERPDGSNFTLKIRSTKLEDSAMYFCASSIAGANTGELFFGEGSRLTVL.

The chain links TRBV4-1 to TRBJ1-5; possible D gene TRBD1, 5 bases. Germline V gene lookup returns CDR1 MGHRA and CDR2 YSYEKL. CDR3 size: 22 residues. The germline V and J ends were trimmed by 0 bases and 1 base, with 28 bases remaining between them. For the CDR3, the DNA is TGCGCCAGCAGCCAAGAGGGGCCCAGTTATGGACCTTACCAAAAGAGCAATCAGCCCCAGCATTTT. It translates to CASSQEGPSYGPYQKSNQPQHF.

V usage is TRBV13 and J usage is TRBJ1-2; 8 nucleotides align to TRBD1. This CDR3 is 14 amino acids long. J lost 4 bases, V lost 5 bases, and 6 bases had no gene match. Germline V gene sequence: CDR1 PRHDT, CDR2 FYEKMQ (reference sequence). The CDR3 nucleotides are TGTGCCAGCAGCCCATCTACAGGGGGCTATGGCTACACCTTC. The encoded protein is CASSPSTGGYGYTF.

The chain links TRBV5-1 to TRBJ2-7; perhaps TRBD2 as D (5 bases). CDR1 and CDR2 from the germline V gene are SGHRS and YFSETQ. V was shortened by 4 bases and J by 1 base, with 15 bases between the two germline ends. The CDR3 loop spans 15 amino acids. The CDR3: CASSAGPPGSYEQYF. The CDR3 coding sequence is TGCGCCAGCAGCGCCGGGCCTCCGGGATCCTACGAGCAGTACTTC.

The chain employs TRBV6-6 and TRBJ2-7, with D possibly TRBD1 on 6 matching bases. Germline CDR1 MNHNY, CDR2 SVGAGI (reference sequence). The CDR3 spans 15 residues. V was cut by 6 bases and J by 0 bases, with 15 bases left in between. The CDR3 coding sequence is TGTGCCAGCAGGGGAAACAGGGCTATCTCCTACGAGCAGTACTTC. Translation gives CASRGNRAISYEQYF.

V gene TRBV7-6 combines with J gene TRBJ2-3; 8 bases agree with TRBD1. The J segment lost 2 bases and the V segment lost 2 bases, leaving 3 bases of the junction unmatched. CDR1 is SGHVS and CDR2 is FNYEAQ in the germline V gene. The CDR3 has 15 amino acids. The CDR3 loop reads CASSLRDRFTDTQYF. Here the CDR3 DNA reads TGTGCCAGCAGCTTAAGGGACAGGTTCACAGATACGCAGTATTTT. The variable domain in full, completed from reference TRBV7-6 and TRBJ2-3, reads GAGVSQSPRYKVTKRGQDVALRCDPISGHVSLYWYRQALGQGPEFLTYFNYEAQQDKSGLPNDRFSAERPEGSISTLTIQRTEQRDSAMYRCASSLRDRFTDTQYFGPGTRLTVL.

CDR3 amino acids: CASTNTDTQYF. The CDR3 nucleotides are TGTGCCAGCACCAATACAGATACGCAGTATTTT. The rearrangement uses TRBV27 and TRBJ2-3; no definite D call. From germline, CDR1 is MNHEY and CDR2 SMNVEV (reference sequence). The CDR3 totals 11 residues. V was pared by 7 bases and J by 3 bases, with 5 bases between.

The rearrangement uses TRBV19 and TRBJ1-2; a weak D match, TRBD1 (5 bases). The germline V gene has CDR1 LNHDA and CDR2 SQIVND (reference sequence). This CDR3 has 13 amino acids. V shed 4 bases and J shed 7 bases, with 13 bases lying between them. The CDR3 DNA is TGTGCCAGTAGTAGGGGGGGATCTAGTGGCTACACCTTC. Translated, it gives CASSRGGSSGYTF.

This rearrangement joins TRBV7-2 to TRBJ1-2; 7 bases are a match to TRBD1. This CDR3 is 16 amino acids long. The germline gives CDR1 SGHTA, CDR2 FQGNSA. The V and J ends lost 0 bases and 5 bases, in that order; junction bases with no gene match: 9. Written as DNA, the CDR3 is TGTGCCAGCAGCTTAGCTTCCCCTGGGACAGATTATGGCTACACCTTC. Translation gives CASSLASPGTDYGYTF.

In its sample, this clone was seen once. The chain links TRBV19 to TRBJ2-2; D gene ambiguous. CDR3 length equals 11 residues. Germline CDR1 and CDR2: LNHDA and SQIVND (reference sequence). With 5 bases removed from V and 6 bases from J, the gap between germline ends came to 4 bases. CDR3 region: CASSLAGELFF. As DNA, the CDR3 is TGTGCCAGTAGTCTCGCCGGGGAGCTGTTTTTT.

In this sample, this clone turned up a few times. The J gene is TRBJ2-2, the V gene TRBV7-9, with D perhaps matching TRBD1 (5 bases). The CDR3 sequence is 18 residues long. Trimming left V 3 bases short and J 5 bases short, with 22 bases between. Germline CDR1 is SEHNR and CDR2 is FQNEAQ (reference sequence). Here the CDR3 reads CASSFPNSPVKGTGELFF. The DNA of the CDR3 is TGTGCCAGCAGCTTTCCTAACAGCCCAGTGAAGGGGACCGGGGAGCTGTTTTTT. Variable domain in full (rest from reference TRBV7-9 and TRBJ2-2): DTGVSQNPRHKITKRGQNVTFRCDPISEHNRLYWYRQTLGQGPEFLTYFQNEAQLEKSRLLSDRFSAERPKGSFSTLEIQRTEQGDSAMYLCASSFPNSPVKGTGELFFGEGSRLTVL.